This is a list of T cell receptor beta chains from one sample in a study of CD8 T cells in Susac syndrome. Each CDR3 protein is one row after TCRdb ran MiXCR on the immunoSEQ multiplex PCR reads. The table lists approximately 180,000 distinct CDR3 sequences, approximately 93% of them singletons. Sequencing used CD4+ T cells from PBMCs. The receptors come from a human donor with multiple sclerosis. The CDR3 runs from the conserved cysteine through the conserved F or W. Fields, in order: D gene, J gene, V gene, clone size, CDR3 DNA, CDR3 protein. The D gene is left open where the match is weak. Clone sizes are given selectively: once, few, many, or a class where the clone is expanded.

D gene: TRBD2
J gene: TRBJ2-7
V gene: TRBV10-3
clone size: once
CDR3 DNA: TGTGCCATCAGTAGCGGGAGCACTTCCTACGAGCAGTACTTC
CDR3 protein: CAISSGSTSYEQYF

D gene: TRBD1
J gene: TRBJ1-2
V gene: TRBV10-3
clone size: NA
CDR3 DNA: TGTGCCATCAGTGCGGGACAGGGAGTTGGAGTTGGCTACACCTTC
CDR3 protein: CAISAGQGVGVGYTF

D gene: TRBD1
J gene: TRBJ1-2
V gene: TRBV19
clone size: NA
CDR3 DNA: TGTGCCAGTAGTATTCTCTCCGGGACAGGGGCACGGGGCTACACCTTC
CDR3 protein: CASSILSGTGARGYTF

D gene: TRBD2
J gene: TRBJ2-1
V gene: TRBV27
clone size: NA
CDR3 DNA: TGTGCCAGCAACAATGGACTAGCGGGGTACAATGAGCAGTTCTTC
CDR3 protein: CASNNGLAGYNEQFF

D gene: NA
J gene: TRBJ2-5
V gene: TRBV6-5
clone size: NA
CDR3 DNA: TGTGCCAGCAGTTACTCCACGGGACTGAGAACTCAAGAGACCCAGTACTTC
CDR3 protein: CASSYSTGLRTQETQYF

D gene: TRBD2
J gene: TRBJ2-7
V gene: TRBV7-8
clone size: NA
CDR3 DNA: TGTGCCAGCAGTTGGGGGGGGATGGGCGAGCAGTACTTC
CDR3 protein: CASSWGGMGEQYF

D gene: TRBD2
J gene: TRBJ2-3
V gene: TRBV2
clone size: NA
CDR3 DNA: TGTGCCAGCAGTTCCATTCTAGCGGGAGGCGCCAATACGCAGTATTTT
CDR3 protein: CASSSILAGGANTQYF

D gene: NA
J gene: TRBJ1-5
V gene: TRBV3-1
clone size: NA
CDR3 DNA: TGTGCCAGCAGCCAAGGGCAGAGAAATCAGCCCCAGCATTTT
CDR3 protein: CASSQGQRNQPQHF

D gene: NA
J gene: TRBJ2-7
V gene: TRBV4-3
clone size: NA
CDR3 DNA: TGCGCCAGCAGCCGCCAGGAGCAGTACGAGCAGTACTTC
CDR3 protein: CASSRQEQYEQYF

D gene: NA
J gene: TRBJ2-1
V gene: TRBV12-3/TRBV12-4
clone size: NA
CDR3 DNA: TGTGCCAGCAGTTTACGTGGAGGAATTTACAATGAGCAGTTCTTC
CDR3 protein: CASSLRGGIYNEQFF

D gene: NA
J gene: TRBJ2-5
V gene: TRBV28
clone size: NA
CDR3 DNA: TGTGCCAGCGTTCGGGGCGATGAGACCCAGTACTTC
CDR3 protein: CASVRGDETQYF

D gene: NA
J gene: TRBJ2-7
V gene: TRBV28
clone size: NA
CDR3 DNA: TGTGCCAGCAGTTTACATAGGGGAGGCGCCTCCTACGAGCAGTACTTC
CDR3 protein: CASSLHRGGASYEQYF

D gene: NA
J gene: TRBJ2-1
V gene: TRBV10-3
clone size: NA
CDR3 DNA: TGTGCCATCAGTGAGGTAGGGAGCTCCTACAATGAGCAGTTCTTC
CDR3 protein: CAISEVGSSYNEQFF

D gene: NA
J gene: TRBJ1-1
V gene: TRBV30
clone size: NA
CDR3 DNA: TGTGCCTGCACTCAAGGACCGAGCATGAACACTGAAGCTTTCTTT
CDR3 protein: CACTQGPSMNTEAFF

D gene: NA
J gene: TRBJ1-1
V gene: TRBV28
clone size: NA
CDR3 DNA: TGTGCCAGCAGTTCGGCCGGGAACACTGAAGCTTTCTTT
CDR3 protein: CASSSAGNTEAFF

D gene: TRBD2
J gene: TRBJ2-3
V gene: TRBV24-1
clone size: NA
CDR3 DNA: TGTGCCACCAGTGATGTTCCCGGGAGGACGCAGTATTTT
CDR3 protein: CATSDVPGRTQYF

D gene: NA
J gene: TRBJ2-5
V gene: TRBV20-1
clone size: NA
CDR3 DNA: TGCAGTGCTAGAAGACTGCAACAAGAGACCCAGTACTTC
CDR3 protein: CSARRLQQETQYF

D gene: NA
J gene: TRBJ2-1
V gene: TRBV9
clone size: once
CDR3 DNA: TGTGCCAGCAGCGTAAGCCCGAGCTCCTACAATGAGCAGTTCTTC
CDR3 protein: CASSVSPSSYNEQFF

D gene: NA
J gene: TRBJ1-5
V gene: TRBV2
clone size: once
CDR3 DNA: TGTGCCAGCAGTGAACGGGTAGGGAATCAGCCCCAGCATTTT
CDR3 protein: CASSERVGNQPQHF

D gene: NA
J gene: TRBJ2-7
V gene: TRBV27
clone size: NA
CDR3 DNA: TGTGCCAGCAGTTTATATCGAGGGGACGAGCAGTACTTC
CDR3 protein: CASSLYRGDEQYF

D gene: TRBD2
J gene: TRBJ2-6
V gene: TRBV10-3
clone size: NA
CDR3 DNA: TGTGCCATTTCGGGGCAGGCGGGGGTTGGGGCCAACGTCCTGACTTTC
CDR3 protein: CAISGQAGVGANVLTF

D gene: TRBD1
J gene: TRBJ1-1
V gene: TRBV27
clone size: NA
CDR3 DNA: TGTGCCAGCAGTTTTCAGGGGGCGAGGGTGAACACTGAAGCTTTCTTT
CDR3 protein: CASSFQGARVNTEAFF

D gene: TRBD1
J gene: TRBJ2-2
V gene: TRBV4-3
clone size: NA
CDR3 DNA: TGCGCCAGCAGCCGCATTGGGGGCAGGGGGCTTCCCGGGGAGCTGTTTTTT
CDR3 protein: CASSRIGGRGLPGELFF

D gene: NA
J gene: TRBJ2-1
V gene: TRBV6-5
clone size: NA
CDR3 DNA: TGTGCCAGCAGGCTCCAGAGGGCAACCTACAATGAGCAGTTCTTC
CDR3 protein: CASRLQRATYNEQFF

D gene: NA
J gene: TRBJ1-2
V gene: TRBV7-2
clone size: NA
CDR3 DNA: TGTGCCAGCAGCTCCCCCCCAGAGGACGAGGGCTACACCTTC
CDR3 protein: CASSSPPEDEGYTF

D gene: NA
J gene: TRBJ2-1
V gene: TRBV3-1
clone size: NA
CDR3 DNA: TGTGCCAGCAGCCAAGAGGACAATGAGCAGTTCTTC
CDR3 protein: CASSQEDNEQFF

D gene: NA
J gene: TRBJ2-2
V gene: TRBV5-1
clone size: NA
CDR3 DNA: TGCGCCAGCACTCCTCAGGTATCCACCGGGGAGCTGTTTTTT
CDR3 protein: CASTPQVSTGELFF

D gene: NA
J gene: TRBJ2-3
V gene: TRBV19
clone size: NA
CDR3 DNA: TGTGCCAGTAGTATAGGCCAGCTGGCAGATACGCAGTATTTT
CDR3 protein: CASSIGQLADTQYF

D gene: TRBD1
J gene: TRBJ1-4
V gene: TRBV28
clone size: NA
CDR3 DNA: TGTGCCAGCAGTTTACTAGCAGGGGGGCACGAAAAACTGTTTTTT
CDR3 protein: CASSLLAGGHEKLFF

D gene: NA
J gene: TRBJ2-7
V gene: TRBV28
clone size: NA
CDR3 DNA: TGTGCCACCCGACCACCGTTTACTTACGAGCAGTACTTC
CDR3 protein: CATRPPFTYEQYF

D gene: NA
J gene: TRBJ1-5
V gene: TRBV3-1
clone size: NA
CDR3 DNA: TGTGCCAGCAGCCAAAAGCGGTTTCTGGATCAGCCCCAGCATTTT
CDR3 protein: CASSQKRFLDQPQHF